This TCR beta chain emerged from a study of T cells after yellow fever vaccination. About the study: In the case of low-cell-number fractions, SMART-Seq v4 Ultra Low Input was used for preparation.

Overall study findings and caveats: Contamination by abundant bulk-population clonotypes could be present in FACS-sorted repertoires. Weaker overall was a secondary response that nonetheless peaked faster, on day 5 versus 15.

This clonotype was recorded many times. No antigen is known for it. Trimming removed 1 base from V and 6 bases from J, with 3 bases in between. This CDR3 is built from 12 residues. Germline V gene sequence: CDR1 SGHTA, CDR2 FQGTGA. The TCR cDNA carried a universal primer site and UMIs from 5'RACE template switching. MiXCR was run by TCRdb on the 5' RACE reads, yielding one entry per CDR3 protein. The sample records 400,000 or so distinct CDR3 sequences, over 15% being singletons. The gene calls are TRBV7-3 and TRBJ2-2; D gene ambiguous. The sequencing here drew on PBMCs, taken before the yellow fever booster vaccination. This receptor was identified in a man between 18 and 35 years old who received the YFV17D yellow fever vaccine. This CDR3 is CASSLRPGELFF. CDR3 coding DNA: TGTGCCAGCAGCTTAAGACCCGGGGAGCTGTTTTTT.